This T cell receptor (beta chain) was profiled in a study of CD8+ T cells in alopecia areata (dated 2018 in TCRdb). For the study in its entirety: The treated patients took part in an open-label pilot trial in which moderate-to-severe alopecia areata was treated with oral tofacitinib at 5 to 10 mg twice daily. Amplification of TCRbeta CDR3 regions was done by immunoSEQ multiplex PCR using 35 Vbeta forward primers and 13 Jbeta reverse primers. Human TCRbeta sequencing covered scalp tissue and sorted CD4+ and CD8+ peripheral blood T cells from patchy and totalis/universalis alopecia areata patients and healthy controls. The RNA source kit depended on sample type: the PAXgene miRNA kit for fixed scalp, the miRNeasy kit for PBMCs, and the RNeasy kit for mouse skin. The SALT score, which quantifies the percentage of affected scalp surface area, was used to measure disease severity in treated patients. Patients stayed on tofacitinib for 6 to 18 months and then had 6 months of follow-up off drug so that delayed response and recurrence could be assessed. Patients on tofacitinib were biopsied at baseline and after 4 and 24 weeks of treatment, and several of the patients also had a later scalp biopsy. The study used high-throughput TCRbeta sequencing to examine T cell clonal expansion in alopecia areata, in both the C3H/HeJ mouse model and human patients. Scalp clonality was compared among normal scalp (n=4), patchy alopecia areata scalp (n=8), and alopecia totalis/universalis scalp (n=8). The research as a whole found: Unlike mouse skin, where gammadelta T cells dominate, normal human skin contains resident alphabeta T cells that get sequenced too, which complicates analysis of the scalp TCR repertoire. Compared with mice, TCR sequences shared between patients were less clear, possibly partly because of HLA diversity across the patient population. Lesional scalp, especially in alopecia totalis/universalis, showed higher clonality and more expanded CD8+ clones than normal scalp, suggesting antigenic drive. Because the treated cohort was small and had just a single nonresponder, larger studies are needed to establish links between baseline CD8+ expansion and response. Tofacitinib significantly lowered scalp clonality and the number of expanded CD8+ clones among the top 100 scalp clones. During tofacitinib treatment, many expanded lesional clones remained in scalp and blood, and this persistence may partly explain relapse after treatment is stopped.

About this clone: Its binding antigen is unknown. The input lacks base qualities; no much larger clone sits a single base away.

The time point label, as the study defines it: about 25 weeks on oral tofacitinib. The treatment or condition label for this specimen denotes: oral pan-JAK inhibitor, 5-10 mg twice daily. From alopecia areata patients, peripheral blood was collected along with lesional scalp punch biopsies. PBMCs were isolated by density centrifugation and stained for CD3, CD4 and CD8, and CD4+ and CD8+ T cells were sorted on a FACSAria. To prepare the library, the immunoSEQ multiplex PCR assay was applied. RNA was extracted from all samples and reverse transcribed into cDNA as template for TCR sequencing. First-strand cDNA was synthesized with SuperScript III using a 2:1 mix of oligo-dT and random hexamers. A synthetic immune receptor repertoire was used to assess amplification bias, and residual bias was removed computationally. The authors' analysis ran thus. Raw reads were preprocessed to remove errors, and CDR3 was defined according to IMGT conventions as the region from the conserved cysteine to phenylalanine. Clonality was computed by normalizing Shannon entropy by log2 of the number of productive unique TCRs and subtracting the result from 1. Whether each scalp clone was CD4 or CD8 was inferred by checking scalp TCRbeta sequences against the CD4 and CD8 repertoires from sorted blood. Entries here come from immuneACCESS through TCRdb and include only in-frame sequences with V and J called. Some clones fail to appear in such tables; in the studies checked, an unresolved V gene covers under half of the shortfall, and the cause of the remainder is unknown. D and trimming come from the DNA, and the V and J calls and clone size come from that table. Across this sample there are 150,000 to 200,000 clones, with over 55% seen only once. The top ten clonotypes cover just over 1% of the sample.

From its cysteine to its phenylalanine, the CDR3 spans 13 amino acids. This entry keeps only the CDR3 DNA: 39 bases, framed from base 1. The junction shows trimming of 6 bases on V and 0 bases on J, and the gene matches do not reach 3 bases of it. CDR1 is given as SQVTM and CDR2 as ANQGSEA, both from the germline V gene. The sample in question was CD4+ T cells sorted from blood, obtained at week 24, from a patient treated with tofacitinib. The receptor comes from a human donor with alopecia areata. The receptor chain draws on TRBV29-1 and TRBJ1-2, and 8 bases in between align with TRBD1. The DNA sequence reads TGCAGCGTCCTGACAGGGGCTAACTATGGCTACACCTTC. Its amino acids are CSVLTGANYGYTF. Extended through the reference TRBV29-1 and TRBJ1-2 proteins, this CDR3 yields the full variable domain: SAVISQKPSRDICQRGTSLTIQCQVDSQVTMMFWYRQQPGQSLTLIATANQGSEATYESGFVIDKFPISRPNLTFSTLTVSNMSPEDSSIYLCSVLTGANYGYTFGSGTRLTVV.